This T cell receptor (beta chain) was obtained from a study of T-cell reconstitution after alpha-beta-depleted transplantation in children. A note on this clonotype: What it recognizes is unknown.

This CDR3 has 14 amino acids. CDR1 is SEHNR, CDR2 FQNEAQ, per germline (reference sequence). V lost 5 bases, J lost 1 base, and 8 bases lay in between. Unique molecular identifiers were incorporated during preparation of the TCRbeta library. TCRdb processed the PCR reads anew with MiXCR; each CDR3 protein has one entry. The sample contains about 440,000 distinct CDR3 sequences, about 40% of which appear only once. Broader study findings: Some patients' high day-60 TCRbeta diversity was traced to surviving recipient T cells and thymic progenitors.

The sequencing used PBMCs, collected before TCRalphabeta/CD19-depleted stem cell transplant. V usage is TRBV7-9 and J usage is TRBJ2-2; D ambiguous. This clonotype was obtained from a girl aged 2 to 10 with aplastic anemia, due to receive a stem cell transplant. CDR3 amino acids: CASSDDENTGELFF. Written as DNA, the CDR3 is TGTGCCAGCAGCGACGACGAGAACACCGGGGAGCTGTTTTTT. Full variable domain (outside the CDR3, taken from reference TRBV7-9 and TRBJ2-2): DTGVSQNPRHKITKRGQNVTFRCDPISEHNRLYWYRQTLGQGPEFLTYFQNEAQLEKSRLLSDRFSAERPKGSFSTLEIQRTEQGDSAMYLCASSDDENTGELFFGEGSRLTVL.